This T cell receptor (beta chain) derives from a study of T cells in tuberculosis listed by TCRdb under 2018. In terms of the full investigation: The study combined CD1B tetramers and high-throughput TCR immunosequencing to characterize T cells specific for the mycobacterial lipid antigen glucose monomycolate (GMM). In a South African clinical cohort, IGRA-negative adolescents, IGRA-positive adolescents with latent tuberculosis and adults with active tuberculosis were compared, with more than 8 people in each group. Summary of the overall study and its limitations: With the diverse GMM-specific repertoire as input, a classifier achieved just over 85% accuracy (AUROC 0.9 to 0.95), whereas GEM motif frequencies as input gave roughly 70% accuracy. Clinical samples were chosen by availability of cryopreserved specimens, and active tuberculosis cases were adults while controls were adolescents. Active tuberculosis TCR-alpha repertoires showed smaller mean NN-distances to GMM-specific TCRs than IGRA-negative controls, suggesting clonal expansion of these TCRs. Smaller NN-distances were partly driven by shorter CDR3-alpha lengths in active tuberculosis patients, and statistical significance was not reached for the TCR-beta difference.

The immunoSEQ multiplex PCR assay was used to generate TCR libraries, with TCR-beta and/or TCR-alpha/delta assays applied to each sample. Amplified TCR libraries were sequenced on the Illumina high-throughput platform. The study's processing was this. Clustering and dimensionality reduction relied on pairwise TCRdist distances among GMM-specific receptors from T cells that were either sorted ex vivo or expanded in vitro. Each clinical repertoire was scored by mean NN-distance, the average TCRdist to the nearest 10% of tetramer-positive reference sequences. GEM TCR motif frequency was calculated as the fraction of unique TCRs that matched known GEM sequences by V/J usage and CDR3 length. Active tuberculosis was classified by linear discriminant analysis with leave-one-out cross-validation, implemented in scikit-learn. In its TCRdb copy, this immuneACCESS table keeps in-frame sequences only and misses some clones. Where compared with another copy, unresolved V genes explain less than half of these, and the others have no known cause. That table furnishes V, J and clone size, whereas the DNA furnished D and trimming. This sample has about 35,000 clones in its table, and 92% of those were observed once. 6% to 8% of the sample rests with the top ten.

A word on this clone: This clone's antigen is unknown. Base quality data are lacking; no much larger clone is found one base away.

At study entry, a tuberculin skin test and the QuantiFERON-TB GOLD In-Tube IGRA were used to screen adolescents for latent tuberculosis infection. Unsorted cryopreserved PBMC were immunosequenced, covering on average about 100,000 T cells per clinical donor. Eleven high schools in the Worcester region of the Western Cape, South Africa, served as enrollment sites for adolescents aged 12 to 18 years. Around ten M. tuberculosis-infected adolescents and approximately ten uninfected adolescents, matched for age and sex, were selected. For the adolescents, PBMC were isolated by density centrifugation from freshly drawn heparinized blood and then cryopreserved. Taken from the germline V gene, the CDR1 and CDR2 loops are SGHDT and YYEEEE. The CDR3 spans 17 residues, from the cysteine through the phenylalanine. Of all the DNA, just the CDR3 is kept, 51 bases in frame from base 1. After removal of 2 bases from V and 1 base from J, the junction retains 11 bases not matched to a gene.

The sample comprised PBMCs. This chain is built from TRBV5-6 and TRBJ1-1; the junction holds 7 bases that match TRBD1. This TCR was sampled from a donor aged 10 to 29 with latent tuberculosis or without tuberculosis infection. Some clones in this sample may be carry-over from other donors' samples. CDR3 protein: CASSFFRDRDANTEAFF. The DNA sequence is TGTGCCAGCAGCTTTTTCCGGGACAGAGACGCGAACACTGAAGCTTTCTTT.